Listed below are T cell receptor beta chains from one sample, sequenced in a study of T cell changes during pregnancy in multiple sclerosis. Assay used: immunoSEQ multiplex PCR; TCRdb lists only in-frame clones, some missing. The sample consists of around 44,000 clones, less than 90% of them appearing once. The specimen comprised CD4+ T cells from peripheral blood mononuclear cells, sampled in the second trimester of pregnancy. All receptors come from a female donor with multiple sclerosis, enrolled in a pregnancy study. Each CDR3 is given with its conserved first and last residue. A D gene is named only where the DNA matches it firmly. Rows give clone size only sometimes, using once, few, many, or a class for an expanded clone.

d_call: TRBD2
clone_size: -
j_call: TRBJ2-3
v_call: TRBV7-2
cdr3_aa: CASSLVGTSGRAPDTQYF
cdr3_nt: TGTGCCAGCAGCTTAGTAGGGACTAGCGGGAGGGCCCCAGATACGCAGTATTTT

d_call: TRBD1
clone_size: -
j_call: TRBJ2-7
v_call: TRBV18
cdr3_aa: CASSQLETGGHEQYF
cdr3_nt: TGTGCCAGCTCCCAACTGGAGACAGGGGGCCACGAGCAGTACTTC

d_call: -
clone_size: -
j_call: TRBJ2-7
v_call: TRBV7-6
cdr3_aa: CASSLGAAIYEQYF
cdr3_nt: TGTGCCAGCAGCTTAGGAGCGGCTATTTACGAGCAGTACTTC

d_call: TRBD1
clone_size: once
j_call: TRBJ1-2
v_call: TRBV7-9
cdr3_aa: CASGGQGDAF
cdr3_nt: TGTGCCAGCGGCGGACAGGGAGACGCCTTC

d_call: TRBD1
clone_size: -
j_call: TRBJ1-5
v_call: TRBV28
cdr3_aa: CASSLLDRAGQPQHF
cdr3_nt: TGTGCCAGCAGTTTACTTGACAGGGCTGGTCAGCCCCAGCATTTT

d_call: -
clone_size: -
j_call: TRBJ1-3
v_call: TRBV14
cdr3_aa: CASSHRGSSSGNTIYF
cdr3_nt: TGTGCCAGCAGCCATAGGGGGTCGAGCTCTGGAAACACCATATATTTT

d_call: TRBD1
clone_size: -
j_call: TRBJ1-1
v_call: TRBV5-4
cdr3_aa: CASNNRGDEAFF
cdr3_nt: TGTGCCAGCAACAACAGGGGGGATGAAGCTTTCTTT

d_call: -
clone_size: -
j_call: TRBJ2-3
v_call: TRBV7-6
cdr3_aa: CASSLDNGDTQYF
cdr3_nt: TGTGCCAGCAGCCTAGACAATGGAGATACGCAGTATTTT

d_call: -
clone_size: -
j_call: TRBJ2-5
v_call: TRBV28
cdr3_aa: CASSRTYPGLLQETQYF
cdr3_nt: TGTGCCAGCAGCCGAACTTACCCGGGACTTCTTCAAGAGACCCAGTACTTC

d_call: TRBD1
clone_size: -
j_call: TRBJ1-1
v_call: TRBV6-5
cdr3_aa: CASRGQALNTEAFF
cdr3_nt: TGTGCCAGCAGAGGACAGGCCTTGAACACTGAAGCTTTCTTT

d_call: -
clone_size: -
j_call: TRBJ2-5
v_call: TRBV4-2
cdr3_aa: CASSLEGRETQYF
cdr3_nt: TGTGCCAGCAGCTTGGAGGGGCGAGAGACCCAGTACTTC

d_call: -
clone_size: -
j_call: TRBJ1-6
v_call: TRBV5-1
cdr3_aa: CASSSAGANSPLHF
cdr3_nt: TGCGCCAGCAGCTCGGCGGGGGCGAATTCACCCCTCCACTTT

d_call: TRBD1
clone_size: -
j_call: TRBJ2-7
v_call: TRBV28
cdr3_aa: CASSLSIGTGAGEQYF
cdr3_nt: TGTGCCAGCAGTTTATCTATCGGGACAGGGGCTGGAGAGCAGTACTTC

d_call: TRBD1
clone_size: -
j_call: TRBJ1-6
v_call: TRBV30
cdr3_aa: CAWTGQYNSPLHF
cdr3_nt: TGTGCCTGGACGGGACAGTATAATTCACCCCTCCACTTT

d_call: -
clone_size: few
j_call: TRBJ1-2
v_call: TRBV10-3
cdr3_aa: CAIRGDNSGYTF
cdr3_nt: TGTGCCATCAGGGGGGACAACAGTGGCTACACCTTC

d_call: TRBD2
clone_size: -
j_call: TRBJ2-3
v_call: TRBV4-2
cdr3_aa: CASSQGAGGTDTQYF
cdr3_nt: TGTGCCAGCAGCCAAGGGGCGGGAGGCACAGATACGCAGTATTTT

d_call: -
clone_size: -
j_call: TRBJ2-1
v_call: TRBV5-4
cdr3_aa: CASSLRLEFDEQFF
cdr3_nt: TGTGCCAGCAGCTTGAGACTAGAGTTTGATGAGCAGTTCTTC

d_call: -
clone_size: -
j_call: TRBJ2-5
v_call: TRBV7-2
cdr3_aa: CASSPGLPETQYF
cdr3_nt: TGTGCCAGCAGCCCGGGACTGCCAGAGACCCAGTACTTC

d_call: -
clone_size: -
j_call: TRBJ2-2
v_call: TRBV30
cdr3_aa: CAWTGSNTGELFF
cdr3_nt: TGTGCCTGGACAGGATCTAACACCGGGGAGCTGTTTTTT

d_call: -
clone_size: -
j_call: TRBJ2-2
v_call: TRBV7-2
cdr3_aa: CASSLAGGNTGELFF
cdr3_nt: TGTGCCAGCAGCTTAGCGGGAGGGAACACCGGGGAGCTGTTTTTT

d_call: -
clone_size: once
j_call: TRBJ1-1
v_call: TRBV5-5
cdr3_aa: CASSLAVTVEAFF
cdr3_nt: TGTGCCAGCAGCTTGGCCGTCACAGTCGAAGCTTTCTTT

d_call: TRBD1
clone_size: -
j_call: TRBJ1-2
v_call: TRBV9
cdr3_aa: CASSGGTVYGYTF
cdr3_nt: TGTGCCAGCAGCGGCGGGACAGTCTATGGCTACACCTTC

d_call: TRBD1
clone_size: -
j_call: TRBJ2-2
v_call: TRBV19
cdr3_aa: CASSTQGANTGELFF
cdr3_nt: TGTGCCAGTAGTACACAGGGGGCGAACACCGGGGAGCTGTTTTTT

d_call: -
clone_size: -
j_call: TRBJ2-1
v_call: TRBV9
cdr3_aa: CASSVGLPPNNEQFF
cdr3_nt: TGTGCCAGCAGCGTAGGACTACCGCCCAACAATGAGCAGTTCTTC

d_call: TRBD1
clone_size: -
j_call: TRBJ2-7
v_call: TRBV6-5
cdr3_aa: CASTQGARYEQYF
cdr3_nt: TGTGCCAGCACCCAGGGGGCGCGGTACGAGCAGTACTTC

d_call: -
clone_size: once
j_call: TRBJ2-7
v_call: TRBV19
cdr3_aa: CASSIETGRWAEQYF
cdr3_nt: TGTGCCAGTAGTATTGAAACAGGGCGGTGGGCCGAGCAGTACTTC

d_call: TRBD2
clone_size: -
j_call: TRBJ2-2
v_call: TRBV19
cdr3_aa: CASSRGAGAGTGELFF
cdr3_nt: TGTGCCAGTAGTAGAGGAGCGGGAGCGGGCACCGGGGAGCTGTTTTTT

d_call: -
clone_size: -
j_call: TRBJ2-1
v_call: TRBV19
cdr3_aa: CASSIEGGSSYNEQFF
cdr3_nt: TGTGCCAGTAGTATAGAGGGGGGTAGCTCCTACAATGAGCAGTTCTTC

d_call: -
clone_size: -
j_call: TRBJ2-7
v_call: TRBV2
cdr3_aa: CASSGTLTSYEQYF
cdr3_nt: TGTGCCAGCAGTGGGACACTTACCTCCTACGAGCAGTACTTC

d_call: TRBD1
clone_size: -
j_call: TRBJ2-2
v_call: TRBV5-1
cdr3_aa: CASSLATGANTGELFF
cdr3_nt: TGCGCCAGCAGCTTGGCGACAGGGGCAAACACCGGGGAGCTGTTTTTT

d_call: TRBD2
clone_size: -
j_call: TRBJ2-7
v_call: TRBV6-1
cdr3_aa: CASLVSGSSSYEQYF
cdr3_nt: TGTGCCAGCCTTGTTAGCGGGTCTAGCTCCTACGAGCAGTACTTC

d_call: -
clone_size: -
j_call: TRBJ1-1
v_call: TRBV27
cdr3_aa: CASSSLLGRGMNTEAFF
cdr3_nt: TGTGCCAGCAGTTCTTTGTTAGGGCGAGGGATGAACACTGAAGCTTTCTTT

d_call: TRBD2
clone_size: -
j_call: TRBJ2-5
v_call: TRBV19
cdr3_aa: CASSGGRVETQYF
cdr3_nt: TGTGCCAGTAGTGGCGGGAGGGTTGAGACCCAGTACTTC

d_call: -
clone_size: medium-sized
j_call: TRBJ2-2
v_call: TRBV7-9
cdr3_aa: CASSLAGPDTGELFF
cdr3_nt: TGTGCCAGCAGCTTAGCGGGGCCCGACACCGGGGAGCTGTTTTTT

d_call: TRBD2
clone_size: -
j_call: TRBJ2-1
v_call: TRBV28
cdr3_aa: CASSDTSGRNNEQFF
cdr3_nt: TGTGCCAGCAGCGACACTAGCGGGAGAAACAATGAGCAGTTCTTC

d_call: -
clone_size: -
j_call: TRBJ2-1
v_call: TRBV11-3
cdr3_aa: CASSLETPLTGQGYNEQFF
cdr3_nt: TGTGCCAGCAGCTTAGAAACCCCCCTAACAGGTCAAGGCTACAATGAGCAGTTCTTC

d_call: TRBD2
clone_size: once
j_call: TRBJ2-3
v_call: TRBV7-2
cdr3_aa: CASSLTPRTSGTDTQYF
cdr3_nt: TGTGCCAGCAGCTTAACGCCGCGGACTAGCGGCACAGATACGCAGTATTTT

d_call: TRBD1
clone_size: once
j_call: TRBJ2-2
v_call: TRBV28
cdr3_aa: CASSELRGRANTGELFF
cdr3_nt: TGTGCCAGCAGTGAACTCAGGGGGCGAGCGAACACCGGGGAGCTGTTTTTT

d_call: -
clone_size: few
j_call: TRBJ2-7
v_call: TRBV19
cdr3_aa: CASSIVADYTYEQYF
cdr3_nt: TGTGCCAGTAGTATCGTGGCGGACTACACCTACGAGCAGTACTTC

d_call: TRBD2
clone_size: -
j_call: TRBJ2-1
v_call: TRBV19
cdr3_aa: CASSISSGSSEQFF
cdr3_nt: TGTGCCAGTAGTATATCTAGCGGGAGTAGTGAGCAGTTCTTC

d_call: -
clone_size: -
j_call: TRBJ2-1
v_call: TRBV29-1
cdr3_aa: CSVESRIPYNEQFF
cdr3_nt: TGCAGCGTTGAGTCGCGGATACCCTACAATGAGCAGTTCTTC

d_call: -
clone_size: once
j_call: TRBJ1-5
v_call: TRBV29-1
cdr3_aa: CSVREFGNQPQHF
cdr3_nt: TGCAGCGTGAGGGAGTTCGGCAATCAGCCCCAGCATTTT

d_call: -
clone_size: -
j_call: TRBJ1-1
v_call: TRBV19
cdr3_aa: CASSIGLRGFF
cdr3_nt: TGTGCCAGTAGTATAGGACTACGGGGTTTCTTT

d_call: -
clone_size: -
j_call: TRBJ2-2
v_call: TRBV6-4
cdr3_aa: CASSDSSSTGELFF
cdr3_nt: TGTGCCAGCAGTGATTCTAGTTCCACCGGGGAGCTGTTTTTT